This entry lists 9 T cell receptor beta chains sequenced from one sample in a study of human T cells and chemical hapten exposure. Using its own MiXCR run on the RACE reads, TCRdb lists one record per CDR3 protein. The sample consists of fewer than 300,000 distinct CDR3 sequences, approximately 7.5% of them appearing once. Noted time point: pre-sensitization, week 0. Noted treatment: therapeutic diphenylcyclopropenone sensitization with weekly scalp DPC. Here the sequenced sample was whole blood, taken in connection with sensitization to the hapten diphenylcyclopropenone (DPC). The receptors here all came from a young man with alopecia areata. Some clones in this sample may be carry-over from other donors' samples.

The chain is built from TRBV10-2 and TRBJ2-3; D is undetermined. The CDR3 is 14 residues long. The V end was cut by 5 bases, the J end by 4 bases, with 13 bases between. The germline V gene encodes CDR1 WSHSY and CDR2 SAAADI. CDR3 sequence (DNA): TGCGCCAGCAGTTTGAGTTTACGGTCAGATACGCAGTATTTT. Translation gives CASSLSLRSDTQYF.

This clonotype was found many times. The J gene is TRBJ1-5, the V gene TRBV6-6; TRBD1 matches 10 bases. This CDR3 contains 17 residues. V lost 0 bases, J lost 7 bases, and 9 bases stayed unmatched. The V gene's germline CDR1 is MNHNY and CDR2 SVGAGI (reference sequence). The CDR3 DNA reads TGTGCCAGCAGTTACTCGCGGATGGACAGGGGGAGGCAGCCCCAGCATTTT. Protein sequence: CASSYSRMDRGRQPQHF.

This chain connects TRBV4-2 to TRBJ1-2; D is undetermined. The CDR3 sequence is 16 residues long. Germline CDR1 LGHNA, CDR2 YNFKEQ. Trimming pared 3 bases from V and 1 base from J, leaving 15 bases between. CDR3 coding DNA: TGTGCCAGCAGCCACCCCGGGGTTCGAGTTAACTATGGCTACACCTTC. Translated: CASSHPGVRVNYGYTF.

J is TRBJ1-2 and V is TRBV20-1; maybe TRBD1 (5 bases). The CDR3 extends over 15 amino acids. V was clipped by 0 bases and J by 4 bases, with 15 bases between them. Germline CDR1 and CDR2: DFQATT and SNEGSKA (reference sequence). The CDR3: CSARDHRGIGYGYTF. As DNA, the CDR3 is TGCAGTGCTAGAGATCATCGGGGGATCGGCTATGGCTACACCTTC.

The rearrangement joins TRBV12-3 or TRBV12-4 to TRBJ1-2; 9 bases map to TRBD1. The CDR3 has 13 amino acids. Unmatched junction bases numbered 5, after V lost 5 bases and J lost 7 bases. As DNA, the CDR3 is TGTGCCAGCAGTCACCGGGACAGGGTTGGCTACACCTTC. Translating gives CASSHRDRVGYTF.

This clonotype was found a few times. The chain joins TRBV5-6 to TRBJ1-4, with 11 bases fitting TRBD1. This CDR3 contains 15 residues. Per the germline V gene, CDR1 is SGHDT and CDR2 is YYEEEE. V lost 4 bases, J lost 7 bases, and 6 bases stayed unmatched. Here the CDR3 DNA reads TGTGCCAGCAGCCTCAGGACAGGGGGCGGTGAAAAACTGTTTTTT. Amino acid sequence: CASSLRTGGGEKLFF.

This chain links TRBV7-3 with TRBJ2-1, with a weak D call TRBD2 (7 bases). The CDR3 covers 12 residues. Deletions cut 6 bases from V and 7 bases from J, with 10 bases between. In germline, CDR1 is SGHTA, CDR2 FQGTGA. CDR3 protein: CASSAGANEQFF. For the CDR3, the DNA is TGTGCCAGCAGTGCGGGGGCGAATGAGCAGTTCTTC.

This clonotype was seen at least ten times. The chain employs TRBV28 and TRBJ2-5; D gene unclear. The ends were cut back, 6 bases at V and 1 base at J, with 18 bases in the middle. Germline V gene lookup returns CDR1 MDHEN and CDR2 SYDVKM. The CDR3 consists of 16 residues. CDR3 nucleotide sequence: TGTGCCAGCAGCCCCCCGGGTCAGAGAGGCCAAGAGACCCAGTACTTC. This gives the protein CASSPPGQRGQETQYF.

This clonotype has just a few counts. The DNA for the CDR3 is TGCGCCAGCAGCCTTTTATTGACGGGGGTAAAATGGCCCGGGGAGCTGTTTTTT. Translated: CASSLLLTGVKWPGELFF. The chain recombines TRBV4-1 with TRBJ2-2; tentative D call: TRBD2 (6 bases). V dropped 4 bases and J dropped 6 bases, with 24 bases sitting between them. The CDR3 covers 18 residues. Germline CDR1 is MGHRA and CDR2 is YSYEKL.